The rows below give T cell receptor beta chains drawn from one sample of a study of metastatic and nonmetastatic thyroid tumors. TCRdb re-called the PCR reads through MiXCR. The data contain about 40,000 clones, roughly an eighth of them singletons. Sequencing input: blood. The receptors shown here come from a female donor with papillary thyroid cancer or a benign thyroid nodule (not recorded which). Some clones in this sample may be carry-over from other donors' samples. CDR3s include the opening cysteine and the closing phenylalanine or tryptophan. Each record gives: clone size, D gene, J gene, V gene, CDR3 length, CDR3 protein, CDR3 DNA. A D gene is named only where the DNA matches it firmly. A clone size is listed for some rows: how often the clone was seen (once, few, many), or a class if it is expanded.

many | TRBD2 | TRBJ2-3 | TRBV24-1 | 17 | CATSGSLLAGVTDTQYF | TGTGCCACCAGTGGTTCACTGCTAGCGGGGGTTACAGATACGCAGTATTTT
many | - | TRBJ1-2 | TRBV6-5 | 14 | CASSYRDPADGYTF | TGTGCCAGCAGTTACAGGGACCCGGCCGACGGCTACACCTTC
many | - | TRBJ2-3 | TRBV4-1 | 16 | CASSHGTVSSTDTQYF | TGCGCCAGCAGCCATGGGACCGTCTCTAGCACAGATACGCAGTATTTT
many | - | TRBJ1-2 | TRBV30 | 11 | CAWSRLRSYTF | TGTGCCTGGAGCAGACTGAGAAGCTACACCTTC
many | - | TRBJ1-6 | TRBV27 | 15 | CASSLEAGANSPLHF | TGTGCCAGCAGTTTAGAGGCGGGGGCGAATTCACCCCTCCACTTT
many | - | TRBJ2-6 | TRBV30 | 15 | CAWSGQNSGANVLTF | TGTGCCTGGAGTGGCCAAAACTCTGGGGCCAACGTCCTGACTTTC
many | TRBD2 | TRBJ2-1 | TRBV24-1 | 15 | CATSDPGLAGDEQFF | TGTGCCACCAGTGACCCCGGACTAGCGGGAGATGAGCAGTTCTTC
many | TRBD2 | TRBJ2-1 | TRBV27 | 13 | CASRGLAGNEQFF | TGTGCCAGCAGAGGGCTAGCGGGAAATGAGCAGTTCTTC
many | - | TRBJ2-7 | TRBV9 | 15 | CASSVAWPSSYEQYF | TGTGCCAGCAGCGTAGCTTGGCCGAGCTCCTACGAGCAGTACTTC
many | TRBD2 | TRBJ2-1 | TRBV15 | 15 | CATSIGREGYNEQFF | TGTGCCACCAGCATAGGACGGGAGGGCTACAATGAGCAGTTCTTC
many | TRBD1 | TRBJ2-2 | TRBV7-6 | 15 | CASRSTGTEYGELFF | TGTGCCAGCAGATCCACCGGGACAGAGTACGGGGAGCTGTTTTTT
many | - | TRBJ1-4 | TRBV5-1 | 12 | CASSPGAEKLFF | TGCGCCAGCAGCCCGGGGGCAGAAAAACTGTTTTTT
many | - | TRBJ2-7 | TRBV19 | 14 | CASSMSGSNYEQYF | TGTGCCAGTAGTATGAGTGGGTCCAACTACGAGCAGTACTTC
many | - | TRBJ1-2 | TRBV28 | 16 | CASSLVGGGERDGYTF | TGTGCCAGCAGTTTAGTGGGCGGGGGGGAAAGGGATGGCTACACCTTC
- | TRBD1 | TRBJ2-3 | TRBV20-1 | 14 | CSALDRGRGDTQYF | TGCAGTGCTCTCGACAGGGGTAGGGGAGATACGCAGTATTTT
many | TRBD1 | TRBJ2-1 | TRBV19 | 15 | CASSLGDRDYNEQFF | TGTGCCAGTAGTCTAGGGGACAGGGACTACAATGAGCAGTTCTTC
many | - | TRBJ2-1 | TRBV20-1 | 15 | CSAPRRESSYNEQFF | TGCAGTGCTCCTCGTCGGGAGAGCTCCTACAATGAGCAGTTCTTC
many | TRBD2 | TRBJ2-3 | TRBV28 | 14 | CASSFLAGTDTQYF | TGTGCCAGCAGTTTTCTAGCGGGGACAGATACGCAGTATTTT
many | - | TRBJ2-3 | TRBV3-1 | 14 | CASSQPRNVDTQYF | TGTGCCAGCAGCCAACCCCGAAACGTTGATACGCAGTATTTT
- | TRBD1 | TRBJ1-5 | TRBV29-1 | 12 | CSVRQGGQPQHF | TGCAGCGTTCGACAGGGAGGACAGCCCCAGCATTTT
many | - | TRBJ2-1 | TRBV4-1 | 16 | CASSQAYLRVDNEQFF | TGCGCCAGCAGCCAGGCATACTTACGGGTCGACAATGAGCAGTTCTTC
many | - | TRBJ1-1 | TRBV9 | 15 | CASSEGGQQNTEAFF | TGTGCCAGCAGCGAGGGGGGACAACAGAACACTGAAGCTTTCTTT
many | - | TRBJ2-1 | TRBV6-2/TRBV6-3 | 13 | CASRGIGYNEQFF | TGTGCCAGCCGGGGGATAGGGTACAATGAGCAGTTCTTC
many | - | TRBJ1-4 | TRBV28 | 13 | CASRTPKVEKLFF | TGTGCCAGCAGAACACCCAAGGTAGAAAAACTGTTTTTT
many | TRBD1 | TRBJ1-4 | TRBV2 | 12 | CASNTQGGKLFF | TGTGCCAGCAACACACAGGGGGGAAAACTGTTTTTT
- | - | TRBJ2-7 | TRBV6-1 | 14 | CASIPPGTAYEQYF | TGTGCCAGCATCCCCCCCGGTACAGCATACGAGCAGTACTTC
many | TRBD1 | TRBJ1-2 | TRBV19 | 15 | CASSSSWTGVNGYTF | TGTGCCAGTAGTTCATCCTGGACAGGGGTGAATGGCTACACCTTC
many | TRBD2 | TRBJ2-1 | TRBV20-1 | 15 | CSARRPGRAGTEQFF | TGCAGTGCTAGACGTCCCGGGAGGGCTGGGACTGAGCAGTTCTTC
many | - | TRBJ1-1 | TRBV5-4 | 16 | CASSPGLHYMNTEAFF | TGTGCCAGCAGCCCGGGACTGCATTACATGAACACTGAAGCTTTCTTT
many | TRBD2 | TRBJ2-1 | TRBV10-3 | 16 | CAISESQAGENNEQFF | TGTGCCATCAGTGAGTCGCAGGCGGGAGAGAACAATGAGCAGTTCTTC
many | TRBD2 | TRBJ2-1 | TRBV20-1 | 15 | CSAWAGGSEYNEQFF | TGCAGTGCTTGGGCGGGGGGGAGTGAGTACAATGAGCAGTTCTTC
- | TRBD2 | TRBJ2-3 | TRBV5-1 | 17 | CASSPGRTSGVIDTQYF | TGCGCCAGCAGCCCCGGCAGGACTAGCGGAGTGATAGATACGCAGTATTTT